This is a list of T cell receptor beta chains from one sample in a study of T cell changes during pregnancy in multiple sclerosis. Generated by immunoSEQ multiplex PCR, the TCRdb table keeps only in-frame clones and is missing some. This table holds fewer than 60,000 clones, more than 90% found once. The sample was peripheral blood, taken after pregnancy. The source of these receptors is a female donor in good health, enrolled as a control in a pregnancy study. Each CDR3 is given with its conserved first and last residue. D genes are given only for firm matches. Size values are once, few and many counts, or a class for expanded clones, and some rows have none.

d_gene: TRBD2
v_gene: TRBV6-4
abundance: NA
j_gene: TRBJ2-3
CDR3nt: TGTGCCAGCAGTGAGGGGGGGACCACAGATACGCAGTATTTT
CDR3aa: CASSEGGTTDTQYF

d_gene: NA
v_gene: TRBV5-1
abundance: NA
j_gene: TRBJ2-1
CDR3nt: TGCGCCAGCAGCCGCGGTTACAATGAGCAGTTCTTC
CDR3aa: CASSRGYNEQFF

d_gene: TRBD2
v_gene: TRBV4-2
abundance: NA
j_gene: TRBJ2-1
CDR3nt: TGTGCCAGCAGCAAAACCGGGACTAGAGTTGAAAATGAGCAGTTCTTC
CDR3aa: CASSKTGTRVENEQFF

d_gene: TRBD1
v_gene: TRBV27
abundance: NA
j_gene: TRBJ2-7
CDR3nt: TGTGCCAGCCAATCCCCAAGGACAGGGCGTACCTACGAGCAGTACTTC
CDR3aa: CASQSPRTGRTYEQYF

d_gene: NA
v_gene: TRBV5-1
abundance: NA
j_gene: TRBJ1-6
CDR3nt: TGCGCCAGCAGCTTGTACGACCTTTCACAGGGTATTTCACCTCTCCACTTT
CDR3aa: CASSLYDLSQGISPLHF

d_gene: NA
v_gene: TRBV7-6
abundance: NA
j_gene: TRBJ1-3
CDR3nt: TGTGCCAGCAGCGATGCACTCTCTGGAAACACCATATATTTT
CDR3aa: CASSDALSGNTIYF

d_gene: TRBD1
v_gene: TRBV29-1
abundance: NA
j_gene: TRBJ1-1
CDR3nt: TGCAGCGTTGGAGGGGCAGGGGGTAGGAACACTGAAGCTTTCTTT
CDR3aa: CSVGGAGGRNTEAFF

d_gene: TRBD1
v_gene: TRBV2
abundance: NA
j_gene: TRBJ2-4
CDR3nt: TGTGCCAGCAGGGAAGGACAGGGATGGGACATTCAGTACTTC
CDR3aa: CASREGQGWDIQYF

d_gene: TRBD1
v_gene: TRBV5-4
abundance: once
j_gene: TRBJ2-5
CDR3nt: TGTGCCAGCAGCTCCGGGACAGGGGGCGTATTTGGACAAGAGACCCAGTACTTC
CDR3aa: CASSSGTGGVFGQETQYF

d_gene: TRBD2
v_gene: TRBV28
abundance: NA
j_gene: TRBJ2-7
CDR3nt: TGTGCCAGCAGTTCGGCTCCCGGAGCGGGAGGCCGCGAGCAGTACTTC
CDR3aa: CASSSAPGAGGREQYF

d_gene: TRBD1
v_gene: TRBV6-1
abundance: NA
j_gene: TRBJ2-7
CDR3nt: TGTGCCAGCAGTGAGGAAGGGACAGGGGGCTACGAGCAGTACTTC
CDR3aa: CASSEEGTGGYEQYF

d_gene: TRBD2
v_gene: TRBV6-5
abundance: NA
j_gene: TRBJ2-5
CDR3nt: TGTGCCAGCACTGGTAGCGGGAGAAAAGAGACCCAGTACTTC
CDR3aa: CASTGSGRKETQYF

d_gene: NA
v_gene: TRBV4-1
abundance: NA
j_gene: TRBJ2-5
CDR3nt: TGCGCCAGCAGCGGACAGCCGGGACCAGGAGAGACCCAGTACTTC
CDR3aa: CASSGQPGPGETQYF

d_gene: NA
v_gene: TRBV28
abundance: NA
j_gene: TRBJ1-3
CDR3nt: TGTGCCAGCACCCTGCGGGGGGCAAGAAACACCATATATTTT
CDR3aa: CASTLRGARNTIYF